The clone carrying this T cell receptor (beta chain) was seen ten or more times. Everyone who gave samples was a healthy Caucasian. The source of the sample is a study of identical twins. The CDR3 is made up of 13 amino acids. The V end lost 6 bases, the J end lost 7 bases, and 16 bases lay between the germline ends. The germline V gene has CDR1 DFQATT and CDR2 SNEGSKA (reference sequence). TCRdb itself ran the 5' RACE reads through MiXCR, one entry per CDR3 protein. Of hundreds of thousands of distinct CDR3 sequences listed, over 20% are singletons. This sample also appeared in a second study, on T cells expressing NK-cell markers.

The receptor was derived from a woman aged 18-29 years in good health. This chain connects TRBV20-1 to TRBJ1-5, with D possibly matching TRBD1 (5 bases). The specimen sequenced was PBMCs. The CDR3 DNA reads TGCAGTGCCCTACGGGGGGTCGAACAGCCCCAGCATTTT. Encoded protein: CSALRGVEQPQHF.